The clone carrying this TCR beta chain was recorded many times. Its matching antigen is unknown. V gave up 0 bases and J gave up 0 bases, with 12 bases separating them. Germline V gene data show CDR1 as LGHNA and CDR2 as YSLEER. This CDR3 is 17 amino acids long. These data are taken from a study of identical twins' blood T cells. Study findings and constraints: Even for out-of-frame TCRbeta, twins reportedly shared V gene usage much more than unrelated donors.

TCR cDNA libraries were made from RNA using a previously described, modified protocol. TCRdb independently ran MiXCR on the 5' RACE reads; one entry per CDR3 protein. Of 300,000 to 450,000 distinct CDR3 sequences in the sample, around 30% were seen once. Sequenced input: PBMCs. The V and J genes are TRBV4-3 and TRBJ1-3; D not resolved. The source of this sequence is a woman aged 18-50 years in good health. The CDR3 protein is CASSQDTAPYSGNTIYF. The CDR3 DNA sequence: TGCGCCAGCAGCCAAGATACGGCGCCCTACTCTGGAAACACCATATATTTT.